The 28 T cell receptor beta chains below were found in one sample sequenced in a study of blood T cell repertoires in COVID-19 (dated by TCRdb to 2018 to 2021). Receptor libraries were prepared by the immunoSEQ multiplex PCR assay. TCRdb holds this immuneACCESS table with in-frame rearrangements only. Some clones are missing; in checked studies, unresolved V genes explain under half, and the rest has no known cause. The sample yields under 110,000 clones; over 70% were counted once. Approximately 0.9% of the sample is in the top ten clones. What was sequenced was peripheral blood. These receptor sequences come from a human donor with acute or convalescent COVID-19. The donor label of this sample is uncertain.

CDR3 DNA: TGTGCCAGCAGTTCTCCGGTTACAGGGATGAAGGGCTACACCTTC. It is translated as CASSSPVTGMKGYTF. The V call is TRBV28, the J call TRBJ1-2; TRBD1 is a possible D gene (6 bases). V shed 4 bases and J shed 8 bases, with 20 bases lying between them. Per the germline V gene, CDR1 is MDHEN and CDR2 is SYDVKM. The CDR3 is made up of 15 amino acids.

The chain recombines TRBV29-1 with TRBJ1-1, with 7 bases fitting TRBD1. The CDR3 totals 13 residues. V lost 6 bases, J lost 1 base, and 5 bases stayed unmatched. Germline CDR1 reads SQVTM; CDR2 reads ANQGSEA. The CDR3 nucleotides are TGCAGCGTCAGGGGGTCCTGGAACACTGAAGCTTTCTTT. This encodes CSVRGSWNTEAFF. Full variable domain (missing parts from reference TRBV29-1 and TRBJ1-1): SAVISQKPSRDICQRGTSLTIQCQVDSQVTMMFWYRQQPGQSLTLIATANQGSEATYESGFVIDKFPISRPNLTFSTLTVSNMSPEDSSIYLCSVRGSWNTEAFFGQGTRLTVV.

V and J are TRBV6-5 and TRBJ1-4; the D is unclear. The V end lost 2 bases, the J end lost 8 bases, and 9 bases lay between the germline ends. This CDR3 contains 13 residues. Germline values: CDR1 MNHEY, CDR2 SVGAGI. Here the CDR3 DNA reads TGTGCCAGCAGTTACACTCCAAAGGAAAAACTGTTTTTT. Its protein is CASSYTPKEKLFF.

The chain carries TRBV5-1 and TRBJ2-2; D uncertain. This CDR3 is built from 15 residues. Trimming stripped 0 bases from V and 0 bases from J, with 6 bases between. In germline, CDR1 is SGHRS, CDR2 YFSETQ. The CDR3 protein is CASSLASANTGELFF. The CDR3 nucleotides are TGCGCCAGCAGCTTGGCGTCAGCGAACACCGGGGAGCTGTTTTTT.

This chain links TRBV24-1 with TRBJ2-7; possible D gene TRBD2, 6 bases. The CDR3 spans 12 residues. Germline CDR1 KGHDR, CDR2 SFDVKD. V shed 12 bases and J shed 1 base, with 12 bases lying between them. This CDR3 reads CAAGSGSYEQYF. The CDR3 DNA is TGTGCCGCGGGGAGCGGATCCTACGAGCAGTACTTC.

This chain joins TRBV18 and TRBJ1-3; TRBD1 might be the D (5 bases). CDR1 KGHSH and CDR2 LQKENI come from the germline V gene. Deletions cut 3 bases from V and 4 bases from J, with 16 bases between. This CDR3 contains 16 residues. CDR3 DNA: TGTGCCAGCTCACCCCAAGGAGGGGCCAGGGGAAACACCATATATTTT. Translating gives CASSPQGGARGNTIYF.

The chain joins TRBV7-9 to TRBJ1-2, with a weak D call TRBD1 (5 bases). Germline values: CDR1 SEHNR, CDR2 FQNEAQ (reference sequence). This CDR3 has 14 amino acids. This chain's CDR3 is CAVGRQGPNYGYTF. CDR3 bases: TGTGCGGTGGGGAGGCAGGGACCTAACTATGGCTACACCTTC.

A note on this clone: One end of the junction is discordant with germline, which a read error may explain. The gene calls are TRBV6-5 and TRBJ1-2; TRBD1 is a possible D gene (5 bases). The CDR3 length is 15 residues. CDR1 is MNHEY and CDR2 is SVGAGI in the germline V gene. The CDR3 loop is CAGSYKRGSNYGYTF. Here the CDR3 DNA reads TGTGCCGGCAGTTACAAAAGGGGTTCTAACTATGGCTACACCTTC.

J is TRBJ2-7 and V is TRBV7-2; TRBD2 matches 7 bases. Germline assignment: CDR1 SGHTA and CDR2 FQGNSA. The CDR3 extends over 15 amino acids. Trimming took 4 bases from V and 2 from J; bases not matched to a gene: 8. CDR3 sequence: CASSSASGAPYEQYF. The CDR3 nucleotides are TGTGCCAGCAGCTCAGCTAGCGGTGCCCCCTACGAGCAGTACTTC.

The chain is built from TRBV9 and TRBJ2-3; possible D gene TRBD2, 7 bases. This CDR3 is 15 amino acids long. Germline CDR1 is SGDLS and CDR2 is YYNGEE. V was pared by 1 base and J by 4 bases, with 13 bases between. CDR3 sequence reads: CASSVRGGSADTQYF. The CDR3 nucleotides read TGTGCCAGCAGCGTAAGGGGGGGTAGCGCAGATACGCAGTATTTT.

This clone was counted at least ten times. In nucleotides, the CDR3 is TGTGCCTGGAGTCAAGGAGTTCGGGACACTGAAGCTTTCTTT. This sequence encodes CAWSQGVRDTEAFF. The chain links TRBV30 to TRBJ1-1; D unclear. The CDR3 contains 14 residues. Between the trimmed V and J ends, which lost 2 bases and 3 bases, there was a span of 13 bases. From germline, CDR1 is GTSNPN and CDR2 SVGIG (reference sequence).

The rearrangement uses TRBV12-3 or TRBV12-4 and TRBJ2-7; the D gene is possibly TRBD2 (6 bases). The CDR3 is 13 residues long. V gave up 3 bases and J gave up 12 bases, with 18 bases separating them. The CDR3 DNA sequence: TGTGCCAGCAGTTTCGATCGACTAGGACCCTTGTACGTC. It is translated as CASSFDRLGPLYV.

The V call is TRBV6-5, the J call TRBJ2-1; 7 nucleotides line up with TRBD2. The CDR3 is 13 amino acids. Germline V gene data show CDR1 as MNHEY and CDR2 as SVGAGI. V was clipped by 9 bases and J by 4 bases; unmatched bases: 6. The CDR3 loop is CASRGGLYNEQFF. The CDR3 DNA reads TGTGCCAGTAGGGGAGGGCTTTACAATGAGCAGTTCTTC.

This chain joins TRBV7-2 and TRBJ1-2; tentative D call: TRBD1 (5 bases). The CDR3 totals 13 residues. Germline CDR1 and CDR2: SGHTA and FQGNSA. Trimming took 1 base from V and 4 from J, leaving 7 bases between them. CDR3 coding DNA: TGTGCCAGCAGCTTAGACAGGACCTATGGCTACACCTTC. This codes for CASSLDRTYGYTF.

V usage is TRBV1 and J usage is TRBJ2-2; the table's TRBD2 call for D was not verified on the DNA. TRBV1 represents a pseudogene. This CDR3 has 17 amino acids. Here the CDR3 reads CTSSQGHRTRGTGELFF. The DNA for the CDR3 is TGCACCAGCAGCCAAGGGCACCGGACTAGAGGCACCGGGGAGCTGTTTTTT.

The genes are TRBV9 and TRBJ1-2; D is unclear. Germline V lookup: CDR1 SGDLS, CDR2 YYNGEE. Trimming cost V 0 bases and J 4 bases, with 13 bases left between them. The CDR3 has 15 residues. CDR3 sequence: CASSVVAGKGYGYTF. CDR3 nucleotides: TGTGCCAGCAGCGTAGTGGCGGGAAAGGGCTATGGCTACACCTTC.

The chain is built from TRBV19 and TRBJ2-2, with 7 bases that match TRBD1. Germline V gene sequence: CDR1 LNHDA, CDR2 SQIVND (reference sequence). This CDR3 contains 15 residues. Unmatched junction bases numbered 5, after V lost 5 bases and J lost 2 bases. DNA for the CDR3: TGTGCCAGTAGTGCGGACAGGATCAACACCGGGGAGCTGTTTTTT. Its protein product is CASSADRINTGELFF.

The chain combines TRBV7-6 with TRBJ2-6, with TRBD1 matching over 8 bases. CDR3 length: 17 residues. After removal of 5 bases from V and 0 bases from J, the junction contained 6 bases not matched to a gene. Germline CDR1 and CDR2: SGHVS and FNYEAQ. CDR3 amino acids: CASSRQGLLSGANVLTF. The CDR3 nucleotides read TGTGCCAGCAGCCGACAGGGGCTCCTCTCTGGGGCCAACGTCCTGACTTTC.

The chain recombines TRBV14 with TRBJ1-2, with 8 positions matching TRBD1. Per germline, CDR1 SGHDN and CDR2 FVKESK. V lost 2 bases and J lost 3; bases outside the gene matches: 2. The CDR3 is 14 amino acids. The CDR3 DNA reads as TGTGCCAGCAGCCAACAGGGGGCCGACTATGGCTACACCTTC. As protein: CASSQQGADYGYTF. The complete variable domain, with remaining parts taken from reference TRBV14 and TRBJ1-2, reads EAGVTQFPSHSVIEKGQTVTLRCDPISGHDNLYWYRRVMGKEIKFLLHFVKESKQDESGMPNNRFLAERTGGTYSTLKVQPAELEDSGVYFCASSQQGADYGYTFGSGTRLTVV.

CDR3 bases: TGTGCCAGCAGCGCCTCCGAGGGTTACGAGCAGTACTTC. This codes for CASSASEGYEQYF. The rearrangement links TRBV5-8 to TRBJ2-7; D perhaps matches TRBD2 (5 bases). Trimming pared 4 bases from V and 4 bases from J, leaving 12 bases between. This CDR3 has 13 residues. Germline lookup yields CDR1 SGHTS and CDR2 YDEGEE.

CDR3 coding DNA: TGTGCCAGCAGTCCACCCGGAGGCTTCAGGGCTTTCTTT. This codes for CASSPPGGFRAFF. The J gene is TRBJ1-1, the V gene TRBV12-3 or TRBV12-4; D unclear. This CDR3 spans 13 amino acids. V gave up 5 bases and J gave up 11 bases, with 18 bases separating them.

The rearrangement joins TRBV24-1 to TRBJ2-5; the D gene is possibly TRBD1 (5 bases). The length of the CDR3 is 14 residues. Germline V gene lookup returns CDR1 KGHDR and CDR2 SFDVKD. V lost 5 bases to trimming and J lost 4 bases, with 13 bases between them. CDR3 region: CATSGWGPRETQYF. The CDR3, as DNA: TGTGCCACCAGTGGTTGGGGCCCTAGAGAGACCCAGTACTTC.

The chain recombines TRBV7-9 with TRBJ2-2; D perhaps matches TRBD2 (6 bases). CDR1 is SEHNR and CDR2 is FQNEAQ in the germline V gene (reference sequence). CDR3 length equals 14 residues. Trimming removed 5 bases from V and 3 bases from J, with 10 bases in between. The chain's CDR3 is CASSTGVDTGELFF. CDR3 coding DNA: TGTGCCAGCAGCACGGGGGTGGACACCGGGGAGCTGTTTTTT.

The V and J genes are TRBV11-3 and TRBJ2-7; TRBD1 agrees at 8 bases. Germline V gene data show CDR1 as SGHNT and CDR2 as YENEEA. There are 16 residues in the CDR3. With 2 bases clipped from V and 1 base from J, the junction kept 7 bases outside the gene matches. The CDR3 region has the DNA TGTGCCAGCAGCTTACCCGACAGGGGTTGGTCCTACGAGCAGTACGTC. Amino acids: CASSLPDRGWSYEQYV.

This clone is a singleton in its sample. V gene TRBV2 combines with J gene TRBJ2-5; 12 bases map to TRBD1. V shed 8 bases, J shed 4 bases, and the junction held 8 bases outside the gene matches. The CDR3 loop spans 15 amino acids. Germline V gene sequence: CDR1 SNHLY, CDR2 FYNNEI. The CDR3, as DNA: TGTGCCAGCGGGAGGGGACAGGGGGCAGGAGAGACCCAGTACTTC. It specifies CASGRGQGAGETQYF.

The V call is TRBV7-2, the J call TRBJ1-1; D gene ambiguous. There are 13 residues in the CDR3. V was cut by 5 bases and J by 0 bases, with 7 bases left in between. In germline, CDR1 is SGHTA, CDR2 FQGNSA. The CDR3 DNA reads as TGTGCCAGCAGCCCACACATGAACACTGAAGCTTTCTTT. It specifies CASSPHMNTEAFF.

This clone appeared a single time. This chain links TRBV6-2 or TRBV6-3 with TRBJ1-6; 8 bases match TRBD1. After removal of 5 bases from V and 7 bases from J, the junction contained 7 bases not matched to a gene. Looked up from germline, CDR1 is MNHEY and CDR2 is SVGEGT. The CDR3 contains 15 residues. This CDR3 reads CASSTRTGKNSPLHF. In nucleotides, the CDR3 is TGTGCCAGCAGTACCCGGACAGGGAAAAATTCACCCCTCCACTTT.

CDR3 sequence: CASSQSPGLDYGYTF. The CDR3 DNA sequence: TGCGCCAGCAGCCAATCCCCAGGGTTGGACTATGGCTACACCTTC. V usage is TRBV4-1 and J usage is TRBJ1-2; the D gene is possibly TRBD1 (5 bases). The CDR3 has 15 residues. Trimming removed 2 bases from V and 3 bases from J, with 13 bases in between. CDR1 is MGHRA, CDR2 YSYEKL, per germline.